This record looks at one T cell receptor beta chain sequence and its context. This entry belongs to a study of blood T cell repertoires in COVID-19. About the research overall: COVID-19 samples from acute and convalescent phases originated in the United States, Italy and Spain. PBMCs, B-cell-depleted T cells, or T cells provided the cDNA or gDNA that made up the material.

The CDR3 extends over 13 amino acids. V was trimmed by 5 bases and J by 5 bases, leaving 12 bases between them. Data came from immunoSEQ multiplex PCR; TCRdb stores just in-frame clones and leaves some out. The sample has 150,000 to 200,000 clones, around 83% seen once. This clonotype originated in a woman aged 25 to 45 with active or convalescent COVID-19. V usage is TRBV12-3 or TRBV12-4 and J usage is TRBJ1-2; weak D call: TRBD1 (5 bases). Sequenced input: peripheral blood. CDR3 amino acids: CASSTGLDYGYTF. The CDR3 nucleotides read TGTGCCAGCAGTACGGGACTAGATTATGGCTACACCTTC.